This note documents a single T cell receptor (beta chain) sequence. Original processing notes: Amplification of reference gene primers was used by the study to estimate nucleated cell counts. Assay: immunoSEQ multiplex PCR; the TCRdb copy retains only in-frame clones and omits some. D and trimming come from the DNA, and the V and J calls and clone size come from that table. This table holds a few hundred thousand clones, more than 75% found once. This sample is part of a study of blood T cell repertoires in COVID-19. At the level of the study: Collection of acute and convalescent COVID-19 samples took place in the United States, Italy and Spain. Sources were T cells, B-cell-depleted T cells, or PBMCs; the material itself was cDNA or gDNA.

Germline CDR1 SGDLS, CDR2 YYNGEE. This CDR3 region has 15 residues. J gave up 7 bases and V 3 bases, and 5 bases lay outside the gene matches. Specimen: peripheral blood. The V and J genes are TRBV9 and TRBJ1-6; 9 nucleotides align to TRBD1. This TCR came from a man between 50 and 59 years old with active or convalescent COVID-19. CDR3 residues: CASSAPGTGNSPLHF. DNA for the CDR3: TGTGCCAGCAGCGCCCCCGGGACAGGGAATTCACCCCTCCACTTT.